This T cell receptor (beta chain) was identified in a study of graft-versus-host responses after intestinal transplantation. As for the study in general: Every transplant recipient was induced with anti-thymocyte globulin, then maintained on tacrolimus and steroids for two to three years. Findings and caveats of the study: Allografts carried high graft-versus-host to host-versus-graft clonal ratios in patients having graft-donor T cell macrochimerism. The recipient marrow held GvH clones, and some of them showed up first in ileum or blood. Circulating GvH clones peaking coincided with falling HvG clones soon after transplant.

This CDR3 comprises 15 residues. Germline loops: CDR1 KGHSH, CDR2 LQKENI. Trimming at V came to 0 bases and at J to 3 bases, leaving 3 bases not matched to a gene. In regard to this clone: Its antigen is undetermined.

Here immunoSEQ multiplex PCR was the method, and the copy in TCRdb shows in-frame clones only, minus some. The sample shows 43,000 or so clones, around 96% of them seen only once. V usage is TRBV18 and J usage is TRBJ1-2; TRBD1 aligns across 8 bases. This specimen was PBMCs, taken around 350 days after intestinal transplant. This TCR was sampled from a human patient who received an intestinal transplant, so some T cells may come from the graft donor. This CDR3 reads CASSPPGTGHYGYTF. CDR3 nucleotide sequence: TGTGCCAGCTCACCACCGGGGACAGGCCACTATGGCTACACCTTC.